This T cell receptor beta chain appears in the sequencing data of a study of blood T cell repertoires in COVID-19. About the study: Acute and convalescent COVID-19 specimens originated in the United States, Italy and Spain. T cells, B-cell-depleted T cells, or PBMCs supplied cDNA or gDNA.

The ends lost 4 bases at V and 3 bases at J; junction bases unmatched: 4. This CDR3 spans 14 amino acids. Per germline, CDR1 SNHLY and CDR2 FYNNEI. This clone showed up just once. Methods used by the authors: Quantification of nucleated cells was approximated via reference gene primer amplification. Sequencing was performed with immunoSEQ multiplex PCR; in TCRdb, only in-frame clones are kept and a portion is missing. V and J calls and clone size are given by that table; D and trimming were obtained from the DNA. The sample shows roughly 160,000 clones, about four fifths of them seen only once. The source is a woman between 65 and 79 years old who had recovered from COVID-19. The rearrangement joins TRBV2 to TRBJ2-5; the match to TRBD2 covers 8 bases. Sequenced: peripheral blood. The CDR3 is CASSGGSGEETQYF. The CDR3 bases are TGTGCCAGCAGTGGGGGTAGCGGGGAAGAGACCCAGTACTTC.